The TCR beta chain under discussion was sequenced for a study of cytomegalovirus exposure and HLA in healthy donors. Findings of the study overall: It was fewer than 200 TCR beta chains that were listed as cytomegalovirus-associated. Later on, a genetic analysis was performed. It linked a missense variant in DCLRE1C with V- and J-gene trimming of TCR beta.

The primer mix had 60 Vbeta and 13 Jbeta primers. In the original workflow: Some 12 million shared chains were among the roughly 80 million unique TCR beta chains that a later analysis counted. Assay used: immunoSEQ multiplex PCR; TCRdb lists only in-frame clones, some missing. The DNA was the basis for D and trimming; V, J and clone size are from that table. This sample has roughly 110,000 clones; 82% occur once, and the top ten carry approximately 2.7%. As to this clone: Antigen: not known. The junction does not match germline at one end; this may be a read error.

Likely unrecorded immune exposures existed in these nominally healthy donors. Sequenced input: PBMCs. The source of this sequence is a young woman in good health and CMV-seronegative.

Here the CDR3 DNA reads TGTGCCGCCAGCAGAGGCAGGAATGAAAAACTGTTTTTT. Amino acid sequence: CAASRGRNEKLFF. The V and J genes are TRBV15 and TRBJ1-4; D not resolved. CDR1 is LNHNV and CDR2 is YYDKDF in the germline V gene (reference sequence). The CDR3 spans 13 residues.